This paragraph reports one TCR beta chain. This entry belongs to a study of control samples from healthy donors and cancer patients. Method: immunoSEQ multiplex PCR; TCRdb's copy keeps in-frame clones and lacks some. The repertoire holds under 200,000 clones, with approximately 92% as singletons. The V gene lost 0 bases and the J gene lost 5 bases, with 14 bases spanning the gap. CDR1 is MNHEY, CDR2 SVGAGI, per germline. This CDR3 contains 16 residues. This chain connects TRBV6-5 to TRBJ2-1; tentatively, D is TRBD1 or TRBD2 (6 bases each). What was sequenced was blood. The clonotype originates from a woman aged 60 to 75 in good health. The CDR3 DNA is TGTGCCAGCAGTTACTCGGGATCCGGGGGCGACAATGAGCAGTTCTTC. Protein product: CASSYSGSGGDNEQFF.